The 27 T cell receptor beta chains listed next were all sequenced from one sample in a study of human CD8 memory T cell subsets. Investigators built TCR beta libraries using UMI-labeled 5' RACE. Using the 5' RACE reads, TCRdb records one entry per CDR3 protein without DNA. The sample data list 10,000 to 14,000 distinct CDR3 sequences. The sample comprised CD8+ T cells from PBMCs. Every receptor here comes from a human donor in good health.

The chain has TRBV20-1 and TRBJ2-7; TCRdb's D gene call, TRBD1, goes unchecked for lack of DNA. This CDR3 has 15 residues. Germline V gene sequence: CDR1 DFQATT, CDR2 SNEGSKA (reference sequence). The CDR3 reads CSARDDTGSPYEQYF.

This clonotype is called medium-sized based on its frequency. V and J are TRBV11-3 and TRBJ2-1; TCRdb names TRBD2, which stays unverified in the absence of DNA. CDR1 is SGHNT, CDR2 YENEEA, per germline. There are 15 residues in the CDR3. The CDR3 region is CASSAEPSGSYEQFF.

The chain employs TRBV29-1 and TRBJ2-1. CDR1 is SQVTM and CDR2 is ANQGSEA in the germline V gene. The CDR3 loop spans 12 amino acids. This chain's CDR3 is CSVKHGDNEQFF.

The chain has TRBV6-5 and TRBJ2-5; the D call of TRBD1 rests on TCRdb alone, since no DNA is present to check it. The CDR3 is 13 residues long. The germline CDR1 and CDR2 sequences are MNHEY and SVGAGI. CDR3 amino acids: CASSYRGRETQYF.

The CDR3 spells CASSSGGASYEQYF. This chain uses TRBV7-6 with TRBJ2-7. The CDR3 length is 14 residues. Germline V CDR1 and CDR2: SGHVS, FNYEAQ.

V gene TRBV2 combines with J gene TRBJ2-1; the D gene TCRdb calls, TRBD1, cannot be checked with no DNA. Germline-derived CDR1 and CDR2 are SNHLY and FYNNEI. The CDR3 consists of 15 residues. The CDR3 reads CASRDGQGTYNEQFF.

Judged by frequency, this clonotype is medium-sized. J is TRBJ1-1 and V is TRBV28. The CDR3 covers 17 residues. Germline CDR1 and CDR2: MDHEN and SYDVKM. The CDR3 loop reads CAISGLRASSGNTEAFF.

The J gene is TRBJ2-1, the V gene TRBV27. This CDR3 is 13 amino acids long. Germline assignment: CDR1 MNHEY and CDR2 SMNVEV (reference sequence). Here the CDR3 reads CASSSNNGNEQFF.

The V call is TRBV19, the J call TRBJ1-2; without DNA, the TCRdb call of TRBD1 cannot be checked. This CDR3 has 15 amino acids. Germline V lookup: CDR1 LNHDA, CDR2 SQIVND (reference sequence). The CDR3 loop is CASSIPGQVHYGYTF.

The chain couples TRBV10-3 to TRBJ2-3; with no DNA, the TCRdb D assignment of TRBD1 cannot be verified. Germline assignment: CDR1 ENHRY and CDR2 SYGVKD. CDR3 length: 18 amino acids. The CDR3 loop reads CAISGLGDGAISTDTQYF.

V is TRBV20-1 and J is TRBJ2-2; as DNA is missing, the TRBD1 call by TCRdb cannot be tested. The CDR3 totals 13 residues. CDR1 and CDR2 from the germline V gene are DFQATT and SNEGSKA (reference sequence). The chain's CDR3 is CSVGSPNTGELFF.

This clonotype ranks as medium-sized in terms of frequency. The chain combines TRBV7-9 with TRBJ2-7; lacking DNA, the TRBD1 call made by TCRdb goes unchecked. CDR1 SEHNR and CDR2 FQNEAQ come from the germline V gene (reference sequence). CDR3 length: 13 amino acids. CDR3 amino acids: CASSEYQGYEQYF.

The chain uses TRBV14 and TRBJ2-6. CDR3 length: 15 amino acids. The V gene's germline CDR1 is SGHDN and CDR2 FVKESK. This chain's CDR3 is CASSQDPSGANVLTF.

This chain uses TRBV2 with TRBJ2-1. CDR1 and CDR2 from the germline V gene are SNHLY and FYNNEI. The CDR3 extends over 17 amino acids. The CDR3 here is CASSEEVEGALDNEQFF.

The rearrangement uses TRBV29-1 and TRBJ2-7. The CDR3 runs to 15 residues. Per germline, CDR1 SQVTM and CDR2 ANQGSEA. The CDR3 here is CSVGLLGGSSYEQYF.

The chain combines TRBV7-2 with TRBJ2-2; absent DNA, TCRdb's TRBD2 call cannot be checked. The V gene's germline CDR1 is SGHTA and CDR2 FQGNSA. There are 12 residues in the CDR3. The chain's CDR3 is CASSPSLGELFF.

This clonotype is deemed medium-sized by its frequency. The chain combines TRBV11-1 with TRBJ1-1; as DNA is missing, the TRBD1 call by TCRdb cannot be tested. The V gene's germline CDR1 is SGHAT and CDR2 FQDESV (reference sequence). The CDR3 has 14 residues. The CDR3 reads CASSLDRVISEAFF.

This rearrangement joins TRBV28 to TRBJ1-1. The germline CDR1 and CDR2 sequences are MDHEN and SYDVKM. This CDR3 has 17 residues. The CDR3 loop is CASSLGWGNGLSTEAFF.

CDR3: CASSQGGAEQFF. The rearrangement uses TRBV13 and TRBJ2-1; TCRdb's D call of TRBD1 is untestable without DNA. The CDR3 runs to 12 residues. Germline V CDR1 and CDR2: PRHDT, FYEKMQ (reference sequence). The full variable domain, completed using reference TRBV13 and TRBJ2-1, is AAGVIQSPRHLIKEKRETATLKCYPIPRHDTVYWYQQGPGQDPQFLISFYEKMQSDKGSIPDRFSAQQFSDYHSELNMSSLELGDSALYFCASSQGGAEQFFGPGTRLTVL.

This chain joins TRBV30 and TRBJ2-1; no DNA is available, so the TRBD1 call from TCRdb remains unchecked. CDR1 is GTSNPN and CDR2 is SVGIG in the germline V gene (reference sequence). This CDR3 has 12 residues. The CDR3 is CAWSGYRGPGVF. The whole variable domain, remainder taken from reference TRBV30 and TRBJ2-1, is SQTIHQWPATLVQPVGSPLSLECTVEGTSNPNLYWYRQAAGRGLQLLFYSVGIGQISSEVPQNLSASRPQDRQFILSSKKLLLSDSGFYLCAWSGYRGPGVFGPGTRLTVL.

The chain couples TRBV24-1 to TRBJ2-7. The CDR3 has 12 amino acids. Germline CDR1 and CDR2: KGHDR and SFDVKD. The chain's CDR3 is CATSDLSYEQYF.

The genes are TRBV28 and TRBJ2-1; TCRdb indicates TRBD1, and absent DNA this call remains unverified. CDR3 length: 14 amino acids. Germline V gene lookup returns CDR1 MDHEN and CDR2 SYDVKM. CDR3 loop: CASSLFGQDNEQFF.

By frequency, this clonotype is medium-sized (0.01 to 0.1%). The chain joins TRBV12-3 or TRBV12-4 to TRBJ1-4. The CDR3 runs to 11 residues. CDR3 region: CASSWDEKLFF.

V gene TRBV6-2 or TRBV6-3 combines with J gene TRBJ2-7; TCRdb returns TRBD2, unconfirmable since there is no DNA. The CDR3 runs 16 residues. Germline lookup yields CDR1 MNHEY and CDR2 SVGEGT. This chain's CDR3 is CASNGYRTSGNHEQYF.

The chain couples TRBV9 to TRBJ2-7; the TRBD1 assignment by TCRdb is unverifiable without DNA. The germline V gene encodes CDR1 SGDLS and CDR2 YYNGEE. The CDR3 has 13 residues. The CDR3 loop is CASSPGGAYEQYF.

The gene calls are TRBV6-6 and TRBJ2-5; TCRdb returns TRBD2, unconfirmable since there is no DNA. Looked up from germline, CDR1 is MNHNY and CDR2 is SVGAGI (reference sequence). This CDR3 spans 14 amino acids. The CDR3 region is CASSRGGASETQYF.

The chain recombines TRBV9 with TRBJ2-5; TCRdb proposes TRBD2, but this gene call is untestable without DNA. In germline, CDR1 is SGDLS, CDR2 YYNGEE. This CDR3 is built from 13 residues. CDR3 residues: CASNQGLAETQYF.